The T cell receptor beta chain under discussion was sequenced for a study of blood T cell repertoires in COVID-19. Trimming shortened V by 6 bases and J by 3 bases, and 17 bases separated the two germline ends. Germline loops: CDR1 SEHNR, CDR2 FQNEAQ (reference sequence). This CDR3 region has 16 residues. TCRdb keeps only in-frame clones here, not all; method: immunoSEQ multiplex PCR. Among roughly 220,000 clones listed, 65% to 85% were seen once. The clonotype was recovered from a woman aged 25 to 39 who had recovered from COVID-19. Source material: peripheral blood. J is TRBJ2-2 and V is TRBV7-9; D perhaps matches TRBD2 (6 bases). CDR3 DNA: TGTGCCAGCAGACCCGTGGGGGGAAGTTACACCGGGGAGCTGTTTTTT. Translating it yields CASRPVGGSYTGELFF.